This T cell receptor beta chain was recovered during a study of blood T cell repertoires in COVID-19. Study-wide context: Acute and convalescent COVID-19 samples came from the United States, Italy and Spain.

Seattle's cohort entered during active infection and was followed longitudinally. In germline, CDR1 is LGHNA, CDR2 YNFKEQ. V was trimmed by 0 bases and J by 0 bases, leaving 8 bases between them. CDR3 size: 15 residues. Authors' analysis steps: Researchers report that nucleated cell counts were estimated from reference gene primer amplification. Measured with immunoSEQ multiplex PCR; TCRdb has only the in-frame clones, and not every one. That table is the source of V, J and clone size, and D and trimming were worked out from the DNA. This sample has over 130,000 clones, with less than 90% found just once.

Sequenced material: peripheral blood. The chain combines TRBV4-2 with TRBJ1-1, with D perhaps TRBD1 (6 bases). The TCR was taken from a human donor with COVID-19, enrolled during active disease. The donor label of this sample is uncertain. The CDR3 here is CASSQEGHLNTEAFF. The CDR3 region has the DNA TGTGCCAGCAGCCAAGAGGGACACTTGAACACTGAAGCTTTCTTT.